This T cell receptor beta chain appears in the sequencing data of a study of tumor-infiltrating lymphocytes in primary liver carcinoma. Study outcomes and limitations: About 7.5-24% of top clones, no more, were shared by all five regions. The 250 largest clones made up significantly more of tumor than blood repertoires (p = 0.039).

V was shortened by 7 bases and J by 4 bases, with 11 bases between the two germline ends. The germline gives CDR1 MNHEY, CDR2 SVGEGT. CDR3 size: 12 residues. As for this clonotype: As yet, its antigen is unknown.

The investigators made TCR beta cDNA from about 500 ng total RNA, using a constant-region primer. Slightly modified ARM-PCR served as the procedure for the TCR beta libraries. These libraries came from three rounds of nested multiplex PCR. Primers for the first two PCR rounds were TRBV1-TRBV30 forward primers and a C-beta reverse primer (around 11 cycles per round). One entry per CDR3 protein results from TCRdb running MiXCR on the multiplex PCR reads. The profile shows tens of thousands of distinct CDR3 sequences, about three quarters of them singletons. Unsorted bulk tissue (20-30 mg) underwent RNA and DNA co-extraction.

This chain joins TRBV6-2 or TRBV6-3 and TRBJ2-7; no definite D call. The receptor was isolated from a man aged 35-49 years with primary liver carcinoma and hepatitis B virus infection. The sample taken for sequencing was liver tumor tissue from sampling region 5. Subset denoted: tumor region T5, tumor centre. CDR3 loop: CASKYNSYEQYF. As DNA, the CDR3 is TGTGCCAGCAAATACAATTCGTACGAGCAGTACTTC.